The 4 T cell receptor beta chains below come from one sample, sequenced in a study of OX40 agonist ivuxolimab in advanced cancers. Assay: immunoSEQ multiplex PCR; the TCRdb copy retains only in-frame clones and omits some. The table has about 64,000 clones, about 89% seen once. Specimen: CD4+ or CD8+ T cells sorted from blood, collected in a trial of the OX40 agonist ivuxolimab. These receptors all stem from an adult with an advanced solid tumor such as melanoma, head and neck, liver or kidney cancer.

The gene calls are TRBV4-2 and TRBJ2-7; 13 bases agree with TRBD2. The CDR3 loop spans 15 amino acids. The junction had 2 bases not matched to a gene; V was cut back by 2 bases and J by 4 bases. Germline values: CDR1 LGHNA, CDR2 YNFKEQ. CDR3 in amino acids: CASSQPGLAGYEQYF. CDR3 in DNA: TGTGCCAGCAGCCAACCGGGACTAGCGGGATACGAGCAGTACTTC.

The rearrangement joins TRBV9 to TRBJ2-1; perhaps TRBD1 as D (5 bases). CDR1 is SGDLS, CDR2 YYNGEE, per germline. Trimming cost V 0 bases and J 7 bases, with 14 bases left between them. There are 15 residues in the CDR3. CDR3 sequence reads: CASSVEALRGNEQFF. The CDR3 DNA sequence: TGTGCCAGCAGCGTAGAAGCATTAAGGGGTAATGAGCAGTTCTTC.

CDR3 coding DNA: TGTGCCAGCAGCCAGGGGCAGGGTAGAAGCTATGGCTACACCTTC. Translation gives CASSQGQGRSYGYTF. The rearrangement uses TRBV14 and TRBJ1-2, with D possibly matching TRBD1 (5 bases). Germline V gene lookup returns CDR1 SGHDN and CDR2 FVKESK. This CDR3 comprises 15 residues. Trimming left V 3 bases short and J 4 bases short, with 15 bases between.

The chain uses TRBV27 and TRBJ2-1; 9 bases are a match to TRBD2. CDR1 is MNHEY and CDR2 is SMNVEV in the germline V gene (reference sequence). The CDR3 contains 15 residues. Unmatched junction bases numbered 7, after V lost 3 bases and J lost 7 bases. CDR3 sequence (DNA): TGTGCCAGCAGTTTCCCGCTAGCGGGACCGAATGAGCAGTTCTTC. It is translated as CASSFPLAGPNEQFF.